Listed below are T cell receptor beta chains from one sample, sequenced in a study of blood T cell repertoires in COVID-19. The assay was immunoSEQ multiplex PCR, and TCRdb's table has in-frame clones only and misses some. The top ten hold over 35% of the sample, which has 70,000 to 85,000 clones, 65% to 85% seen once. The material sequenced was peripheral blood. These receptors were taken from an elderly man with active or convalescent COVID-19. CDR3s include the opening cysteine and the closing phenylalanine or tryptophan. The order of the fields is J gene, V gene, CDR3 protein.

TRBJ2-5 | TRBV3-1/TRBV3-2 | CASSQKERTQYF
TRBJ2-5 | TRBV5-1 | CASRRLQNTETQYF
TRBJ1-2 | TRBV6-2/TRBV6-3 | CASSYGGFGYNYGYTF
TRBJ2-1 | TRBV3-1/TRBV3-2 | CASSQVPFTRARYNEQFF
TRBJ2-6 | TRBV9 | CASCVGWGRGANVLTF
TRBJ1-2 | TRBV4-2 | CASSQDQLGQGVTYGYTF
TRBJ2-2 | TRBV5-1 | CASKAGGVNTGELFF
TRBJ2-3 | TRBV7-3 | CASSPGGSTDTQYF
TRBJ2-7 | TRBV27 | CASSFLGTGQGVSYEQYF
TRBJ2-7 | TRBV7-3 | CASSLNSGGAYEQYF
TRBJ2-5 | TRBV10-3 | CAISEPGQGVWETQYF
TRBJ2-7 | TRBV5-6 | CASSLYRTYEQYF
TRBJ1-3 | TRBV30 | CAWYEGAGNTIYF
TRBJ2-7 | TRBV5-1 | CASSWTSGTIYEQYF
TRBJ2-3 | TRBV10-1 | CASSETVGSTDTQYF
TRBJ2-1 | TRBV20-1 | CSASFVPSGRPGNEQFF
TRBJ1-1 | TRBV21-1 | CASSTGTGGLAFF
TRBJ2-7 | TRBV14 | CASSRLGQSSYEQYF
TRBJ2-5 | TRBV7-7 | CASSLSSGGNQETQYF
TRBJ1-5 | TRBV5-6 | CASSLGVRNQPQHF
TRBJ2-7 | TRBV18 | CASTTGQGYEQYF
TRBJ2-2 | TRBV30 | CAWGTGGAANTGELFF
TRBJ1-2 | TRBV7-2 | CASSSRQGGGGYTF
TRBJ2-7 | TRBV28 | CASSTDSYEQYF
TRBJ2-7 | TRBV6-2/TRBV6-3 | CASSYEGKEPYEQYF
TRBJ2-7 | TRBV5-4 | CASSLSAGTSYEQYF
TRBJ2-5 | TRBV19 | CASSMRRGQNQETQYF
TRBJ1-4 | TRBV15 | CATRIGGVTNEKLFF